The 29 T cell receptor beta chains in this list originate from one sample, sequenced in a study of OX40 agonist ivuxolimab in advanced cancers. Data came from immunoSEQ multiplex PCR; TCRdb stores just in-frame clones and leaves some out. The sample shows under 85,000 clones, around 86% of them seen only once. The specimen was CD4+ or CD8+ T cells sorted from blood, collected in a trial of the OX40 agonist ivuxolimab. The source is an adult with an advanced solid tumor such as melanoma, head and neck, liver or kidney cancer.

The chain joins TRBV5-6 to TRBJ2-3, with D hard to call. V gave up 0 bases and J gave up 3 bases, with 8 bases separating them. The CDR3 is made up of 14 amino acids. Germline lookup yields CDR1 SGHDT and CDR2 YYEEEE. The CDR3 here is CASSLGGWTDTQYF. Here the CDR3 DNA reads TGTGCCAGCAGCTTGGGGGGTTGGACAGATACGCAGTATTTT. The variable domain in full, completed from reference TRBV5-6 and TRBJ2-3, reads DAGVTQSPTHLIKTRGQQVTLRCSPKSGHDTVSWYQQALGQGPQFIFQYYEEEERQRGNFPDRFSGHQFPNYSSELNVNALLLGDSALYLCASSLGGWTDTQYFGPGTRLTVL.

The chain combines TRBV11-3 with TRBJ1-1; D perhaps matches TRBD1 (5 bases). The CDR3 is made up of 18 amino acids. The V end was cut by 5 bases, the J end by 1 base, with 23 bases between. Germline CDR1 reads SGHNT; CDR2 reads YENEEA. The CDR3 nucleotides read TGTGCCAGCAGCCAAATGTCGTGGTTAGGGGTTTCGAACACTGAAGCTTTCTTT. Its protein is CASSQMSWLGVSNTEAFF.

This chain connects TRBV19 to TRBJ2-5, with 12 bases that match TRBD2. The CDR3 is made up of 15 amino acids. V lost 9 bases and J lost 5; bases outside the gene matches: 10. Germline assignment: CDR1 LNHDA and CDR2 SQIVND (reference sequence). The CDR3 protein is CASARLAGAQETQYF. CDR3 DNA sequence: TGTGCCAGCGCCCGACTAGCGGGAGCGCAGGAGACCCAGTACTTC. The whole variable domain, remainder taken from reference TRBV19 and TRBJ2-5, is DGGITQSPKYLFRKEGQNVTLSCEQNLNHDAMYWYRQDPGQGLRLIYYSQIVNDFQKGDIAEGYSVSREKKESFPLTVTSAQKNPTAFYLCASARLAGAQETQYFGPGTRLLVL.

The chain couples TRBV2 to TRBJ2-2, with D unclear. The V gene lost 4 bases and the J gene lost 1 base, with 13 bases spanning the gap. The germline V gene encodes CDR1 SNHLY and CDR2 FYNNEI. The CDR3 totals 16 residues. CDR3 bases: TGTGCCAGCAGTGTTAGGGCCACCAGGAACACCGGGGAGCTGTTTTTT. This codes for CASSVRATRNTGELFF.

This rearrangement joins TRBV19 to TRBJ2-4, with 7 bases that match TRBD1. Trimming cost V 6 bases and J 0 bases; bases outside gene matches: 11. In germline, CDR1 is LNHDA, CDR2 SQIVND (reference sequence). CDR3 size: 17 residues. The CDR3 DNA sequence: TGTGCCAGTAGGGGTTGGGGGACAGAAACAGCCAAAAACATTCAGTACTTC. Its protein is CASRGWGTETAKNIQYF.

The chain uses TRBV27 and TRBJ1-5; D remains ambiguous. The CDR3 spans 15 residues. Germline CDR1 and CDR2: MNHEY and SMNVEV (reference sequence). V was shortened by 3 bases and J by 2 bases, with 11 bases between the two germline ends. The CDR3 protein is CASSFGGAGNQPQHF. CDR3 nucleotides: TGTGCCAGCAGTTTTGGAGGCGCTGGCAATCAGCCCCAGCATTTT.

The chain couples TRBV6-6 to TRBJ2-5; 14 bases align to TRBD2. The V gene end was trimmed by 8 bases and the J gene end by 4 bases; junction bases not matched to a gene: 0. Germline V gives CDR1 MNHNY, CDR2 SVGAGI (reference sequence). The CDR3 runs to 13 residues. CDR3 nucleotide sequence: TGTGCCAGCGGACTAGCGGGAGGAGAGACCCAGTACTTC. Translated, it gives CASGLAGGETQYF.

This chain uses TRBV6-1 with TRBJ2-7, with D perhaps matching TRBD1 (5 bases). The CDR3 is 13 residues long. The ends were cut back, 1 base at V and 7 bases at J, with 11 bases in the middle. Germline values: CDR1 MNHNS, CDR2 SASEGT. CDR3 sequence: CASSEGGQGEQYF. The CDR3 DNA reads TGTGCCAGCAGTGAAGGGGGCCAAGGGGAGCAGTACTTC.

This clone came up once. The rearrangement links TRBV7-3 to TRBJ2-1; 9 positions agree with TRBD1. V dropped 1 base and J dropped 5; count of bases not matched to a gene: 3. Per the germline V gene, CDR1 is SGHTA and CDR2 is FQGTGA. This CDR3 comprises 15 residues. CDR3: CASSLNRGRDNEQFF. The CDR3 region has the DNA TGTGCCAGCAGCTTAAACAGGGGGCGCGACAATGAGCAGTTCTTC.

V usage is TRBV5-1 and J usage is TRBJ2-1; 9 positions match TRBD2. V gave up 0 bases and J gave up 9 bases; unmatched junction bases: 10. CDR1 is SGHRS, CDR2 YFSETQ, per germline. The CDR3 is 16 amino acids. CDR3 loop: CASSLAQLAGYGEQFF. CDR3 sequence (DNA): TGCGCCAGCAGCTTGGCCCAACTAGCGGGTTACGGTGAGCAGTTCTTC. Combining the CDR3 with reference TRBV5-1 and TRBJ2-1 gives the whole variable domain KAGVTQTPRYLIKTRGQQVTLSCSPISGHRSVSWYQQTPGQGLQFLFEYFSETQRNKGNFPGRFSGRQFSNSRSEMNVSTLELGDSALYLCASSLAQLAGYGEQFFGPGTRLTVL.

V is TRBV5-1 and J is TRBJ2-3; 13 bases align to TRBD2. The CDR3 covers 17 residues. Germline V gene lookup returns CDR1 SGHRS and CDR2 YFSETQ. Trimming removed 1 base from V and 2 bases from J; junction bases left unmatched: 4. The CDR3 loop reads CASSLSGTSGITDTQYF. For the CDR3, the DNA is TGCGCCAGCAGCTTGTCTGGGACTAGCGGGATCACAGATACGCAGTATTTT.

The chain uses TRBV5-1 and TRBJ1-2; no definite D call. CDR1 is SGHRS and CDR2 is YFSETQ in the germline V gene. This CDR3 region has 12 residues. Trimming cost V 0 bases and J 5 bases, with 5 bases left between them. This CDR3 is CASSLGQYGYTF. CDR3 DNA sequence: TGCGCCAGCAGCTTGGGGCAGTATGGCTACACCTTC.

CDR3 sequence: CASSHIGRKYGYTF. The CDR3 coding sequence is TGCGCCAGCAGCCATATTGGACGGAAATATGGCTACACCTTC. This sequence joins TRBV4-1 and TRBJ1-2, with D hard to call. This CDR3 is 14 amino acids long. The germline V gene has CDR1 MGHRA and CDR2 YSYEKL. V gave up 3 bases and J gave up 5 bases, with 13 bases separating them.

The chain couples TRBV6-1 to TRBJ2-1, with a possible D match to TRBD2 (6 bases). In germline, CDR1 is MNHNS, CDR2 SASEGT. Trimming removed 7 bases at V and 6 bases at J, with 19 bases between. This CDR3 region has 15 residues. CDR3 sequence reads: CASKVDYSGPNEQFF. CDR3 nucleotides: TGTGCCAGCAAAGTGGACTACAGCGGGCCCAATGAGCAGTTCTTC.

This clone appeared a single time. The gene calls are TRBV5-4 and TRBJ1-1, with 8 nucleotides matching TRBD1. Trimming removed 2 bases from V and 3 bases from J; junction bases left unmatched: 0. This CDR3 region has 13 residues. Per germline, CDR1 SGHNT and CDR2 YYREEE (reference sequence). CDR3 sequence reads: CASSLQGDTEAFF. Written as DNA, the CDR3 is TGTGCCAGCAGCTTACAGGGGGACACTGAAGCTTTCTTT.

The CDR3 coding sequence is TGTGCCAGCAGCTTTGGGCGGTTAGCGGGAGGACCCACAGATACGCAGTATTTT. Translated, it gives CASSFGRLAGGPTDTQYF. V usage is TRBV11-2 and J usage is TRBJ2-3; 10 bases map to TRBD2. After removal of 3 bases from V and 2 bases from J, the junction contained 11 bases not matched to a gene. Germline V lookup: CDR1 SGHAT, CDR2 FQNNGV. This CDR3 comprises 18 residues.

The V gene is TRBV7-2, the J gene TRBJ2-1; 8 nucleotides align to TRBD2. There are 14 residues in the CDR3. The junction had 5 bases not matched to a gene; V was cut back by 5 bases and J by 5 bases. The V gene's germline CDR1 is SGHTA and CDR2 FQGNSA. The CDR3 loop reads CASSPGGGHNEQFF. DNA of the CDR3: TGTGCCAGCAGCCCCGGGGGGGGCCACAATGAGCAGTTCTTC.

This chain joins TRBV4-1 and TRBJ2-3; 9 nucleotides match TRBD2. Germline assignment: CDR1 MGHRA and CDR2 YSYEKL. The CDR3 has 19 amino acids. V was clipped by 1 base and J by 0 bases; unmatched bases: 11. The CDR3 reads CASSQVFSGRSPSTDTQYF. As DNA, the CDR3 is TGCGCCAGCAGCCAAGTCTTCAGCGGGAGGTCCCCTAGCACAGATACGCAGTATTTT.

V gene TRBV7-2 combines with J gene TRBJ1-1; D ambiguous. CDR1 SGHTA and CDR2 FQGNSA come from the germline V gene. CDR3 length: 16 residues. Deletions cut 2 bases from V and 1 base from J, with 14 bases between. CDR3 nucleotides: TGTGCCAGCAGCTTACGCGGAGGCGCCGGGAACACTGAAGCTTTCTTT. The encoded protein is CASSLRGGAGNTEAFF. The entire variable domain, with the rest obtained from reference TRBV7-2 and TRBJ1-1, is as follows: GAGVSQSPSNKVTEKGKDVELRCDPISGHTALYWYRQSLGQGLEFLIYFQGNSAPDKSGLPSDRFSAERTGGSVSTLTIQRTQQEDSAVYLCASSLRGGAGNTEAFFGQGTRLTVV.

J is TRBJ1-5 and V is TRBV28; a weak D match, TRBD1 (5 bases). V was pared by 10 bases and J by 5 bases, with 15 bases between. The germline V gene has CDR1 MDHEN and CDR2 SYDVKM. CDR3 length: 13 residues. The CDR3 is CATQTVNYQPQHF. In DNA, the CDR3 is TGTGCCACACAGACAGTTAATTATCAGCCCCAGCATTTT.

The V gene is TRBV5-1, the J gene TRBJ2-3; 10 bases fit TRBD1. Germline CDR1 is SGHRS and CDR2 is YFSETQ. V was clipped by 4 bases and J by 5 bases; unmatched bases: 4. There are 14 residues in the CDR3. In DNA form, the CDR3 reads TGCGCCAGCAGCCCGGACAGGGGGAAAGATACGCAGTATTTT. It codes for CASSPDRGKDTQYF.

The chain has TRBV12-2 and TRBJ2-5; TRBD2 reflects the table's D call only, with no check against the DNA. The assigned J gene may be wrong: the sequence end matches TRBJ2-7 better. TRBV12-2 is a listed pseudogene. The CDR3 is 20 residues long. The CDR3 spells CASRLALYRNLGGNSYEQYF. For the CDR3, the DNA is TGTGCAAGTCGCTTAGCGCTTTATCGTAATTTGGGAGGGAACTCCTACGAGCAGTACTTC.

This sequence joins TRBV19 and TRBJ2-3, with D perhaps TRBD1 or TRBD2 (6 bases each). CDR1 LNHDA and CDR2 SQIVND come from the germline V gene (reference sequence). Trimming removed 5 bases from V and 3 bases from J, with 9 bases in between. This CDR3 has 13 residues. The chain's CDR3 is CASSPGATDTQYF. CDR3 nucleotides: TGTGCCAGTAGTCCGGGGGCAACAGATACGCAGTATTTT. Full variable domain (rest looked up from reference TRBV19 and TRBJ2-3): DGGITQSPKYLFRKEGQNVTLSCEQNLNHDAMYWYRQDPGQGLRLIYYSQIVNDFQKGDIAEGYSVSREKKESFPLTVTSAQKNPTAFYLCASSPGATDTQYFGPGTRLTVL.

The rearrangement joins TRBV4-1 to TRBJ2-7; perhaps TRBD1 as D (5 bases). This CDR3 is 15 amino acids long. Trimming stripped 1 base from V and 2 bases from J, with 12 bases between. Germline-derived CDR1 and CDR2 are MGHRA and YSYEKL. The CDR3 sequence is CASSQGRQGTYEQYF. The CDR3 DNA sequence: TGCGCCAGCAGCCAAGGACGTCAGGGTACCTACGAGCAGTACTTC.

This chain's CDR3 is CASSLARDTSEQFF. CDR3 DNA sequence: TGTGCCAGCAGCTTAGCGAGGGATACGTCGGAGCAGTTCTTC. The V call is TRBV7-9, the J call TRBJ2-1, with TRBD2 as a possible D gene (5 bases). The ends were cut back, 0 bases at V and 10 bases at J, with 13 bases in the middle. The germline gives CDR1 SEHNR, CDR2 FQNEAQ (reference sequence). The CDR3 has 14 residues.

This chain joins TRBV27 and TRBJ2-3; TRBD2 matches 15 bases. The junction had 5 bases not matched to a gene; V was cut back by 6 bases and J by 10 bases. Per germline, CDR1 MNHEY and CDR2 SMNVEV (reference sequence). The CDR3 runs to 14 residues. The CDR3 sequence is CASSTRTSGRAQYF. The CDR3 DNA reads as TGTGCCAGCAGCACCCGGACTAGCGGGAGGGCGCAGTATTTT.

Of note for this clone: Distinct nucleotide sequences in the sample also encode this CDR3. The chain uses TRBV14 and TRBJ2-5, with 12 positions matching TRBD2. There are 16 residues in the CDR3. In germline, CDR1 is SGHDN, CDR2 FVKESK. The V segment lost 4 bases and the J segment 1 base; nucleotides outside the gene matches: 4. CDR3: CASSLGLAGTQETQYF. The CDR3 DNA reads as TGTGCCAGCAGCCTTGGACTAGCGGGGACCCAAGAGACCCAGTACTTC.

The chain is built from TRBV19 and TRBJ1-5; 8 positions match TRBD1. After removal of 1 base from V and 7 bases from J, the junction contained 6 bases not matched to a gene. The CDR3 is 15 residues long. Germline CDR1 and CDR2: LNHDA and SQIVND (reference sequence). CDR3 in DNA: TGTGCCAGTAGTATAGCCGGGACAGGAGGCCAGCCCCAGCATTTT. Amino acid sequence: CASSIAGTGGQPQHF. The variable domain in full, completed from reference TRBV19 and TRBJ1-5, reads DGGITQSPKYLFRKEGQNVTLSCEQNLNHDAMYWYRQDPGQGLRLIYYSQIVNDFQKGDIAEGYSVSREKKESFPLTVTSAQKNPTAFYLCASSIAGTGGQPQHFGDGTRLSIL.

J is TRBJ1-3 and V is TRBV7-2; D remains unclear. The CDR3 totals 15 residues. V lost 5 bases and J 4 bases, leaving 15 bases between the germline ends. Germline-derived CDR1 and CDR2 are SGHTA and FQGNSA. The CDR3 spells CASSPLAGRGNTIYF. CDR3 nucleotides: TGTGCCAGCAGCCCCTTGGCGGGGAGAGGAAACACCATATATTTT. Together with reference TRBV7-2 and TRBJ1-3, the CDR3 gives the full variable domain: GAGVSQSPSNKVTEKGKDVELRCDPISGHTALYWYRQSLGQGLEFLIYFQGNSAPDKSGLPSDRFSAERTGGSVSTLTIQRTQQEDSAVYLCASSPLAGRGNTIYFGEGSWLTVV.